This entry lists 29 T cell receptor beta chains sequenced from one sample in a study of blood T cell repertoires in COVID-19. Data came from immunoSEQ multiplex PCR; TCRdb stores just in-frame clones and leaves some out. The sample shows some 130,000 clones, roughly 84% of them seen only once. The material sequenced was PBMCs or T cells enriched from blood (not recorded which). These receptors were collected from a man in his forties with acute COVID-19.

The V and J genes are TRBV5-1 and TRBJ2-7; 9 positions match TRBD1. The germline gives CDR1 SGHRS, CDR2 YFSETQ. V lost 2 bases to trimming and J lost 6 bases; unmatched junction nucleotides: 6. The CDR3 extends over 14 amino acids. The CDR3 sequence: CASSFQQGAGEQYF. The CDR3 DNA is TGCGCCAGCAGCTTCCAACAGGGGGCTGGCGAGCAGTACTTC.

The rearrangement links TRBV18 to TRBJ1-6, with D unresolved. V was clipped by 2 bases and J by 8 bases, with 13 bases between them. Germline assignment: CDR1 KGHSH and CDR2 LQKENI. The CDR3 is 15 residues long. CDR3 DNA sequence: TGTGCCAGCTCACCAATCAATCGCCGAGATTCACCCCTCCACTTT. It is translated as CASSPINRRDSPLHF.

This clone was recorded a few times. This chain uses TRBV12-3 or TRBV12-4 with TRBJ1-2; D possibly corresponds to TRBD1 (6 bases). The CDR3 is made up of 12 amino acids. The V end was cut by 5 bases, the J end by 9 bases, with 13 bases between. The CDR3 sequence: CASSNGGARYTF. DNA for the CDR3: TGTGCCAGCAGTAATGGGGGGGCGCGCTACACCTTC.

The V and J genes are TRBV10-2 and TRBJ1-3; TRBD1 is a possible D gene (6 bases). This CDR3 comprises 15 residues. Per germline, CDR1 WSHSY and CDR2 SAAADI. Trimming removed 3 bases from V and 3 bases from J, with 12 bases in between. The DNA of the CDR3 is TGCGCCAGCAGTGAAGGGGGTCCACTTGGAAACACCATATATTTT. Translating gives CASSEGGPLGNTIYF.

The rearrangement joins TRBV11-3 to TRBJ2-1; maybe TRBD2 (5 bases). The CDR3 runs 16 residues. V shed 5 bases and J shed 1 base, with 15 bases lying between them. Germline V CDR1 and CDR2: SGHNT, YENEEA. This CDR3 reads CASSAGRGASYNEQFF. CDR3 coding DNA: TGTGCCAGCAGCGCCGGTCGGGGAGCGTCCTACAATGAGCAGTTCTTC.

The rearrangement links TRBV12-3 or TRBV12-4 to TRBJ2-7, with TRBD1 matching over 10 bases. J gave up 6 bases and V 7 bases, and 6 bases lay outside the gene matches. CDR3 length: 13 amino acids. The CDR3 region has the DNA TGTGCCAGCAACCAAGACAGGGGGCTCGAGCAGTACTTC. Translation gives CASNQDRGLEQYF.

The chain carries TRBV5-1 and TRBJ1-1; D perhaps matches TRBD1 (6 bases). The V end lost 0 bases, the J end lost 3 bases, and 12 bases lay between the germline ends. The CDR3 consists of 15 residues. The germline CDR1 and CDR2 sequences are SGHRS and YFSETQ. The CDR3 sequence: CASSLAPDRYTEAFF. CDR3 DNA: TGCGCCAGCAGCTTGGCTCCGGACAGATACACTGAAGCTTTCTTT.

The chain combines TRBV7-9 with TRBJ1-2, with unresolved D. With 4 bases removed from V and 2 bases from J, the gap between germline ends came to 20 bases. The CDR3 has 17 residues. Germline V CDR1 and CDR2: SEHNR, FQNEAQ (reference sequence). CDR3 protein: CASSSLGSGGENYGYTF. The CDR3 DNA is TGTGCCAGCAGCTCGCTTGGGAGCGGCGGGGAAAACTATGGCTACACCTTC.

A single count supports this clone. This rearrangement joins TRBV18 to TRBJ2-5; weak D call: TRBD2 (7 bases). Trimming left V 4 bases short and J 5 bases short, with 14 bases between. This CDR3 is built from 14 residues. In germline, CDR1 is KGHSH, CDR2 LQKENI. For the CDR3, the DNA is TGTGCCAGCTCACAAAACAGGGAGGGCGAGACCCAGTACTTC. Translated, it gives CASSQNREGETQYF. The full variable domain, in which reference TRBV18 and TRBJ2-5 provide the parts outside the CDR3, is NAGVMQNPRHLVRRRGQEARLRCSPMKGHSHVYWYRQLPEEGLKFMVYLQKENIIDESGMPKERFSAEFPKEGPSILRIQQVVRGDSAAYFCASSQNREGETQYFGPGTRLLVL.

This chain joins TRBV11-3 and TRBJ2-7; the D gene is possibly TRBD1 (6 bases). The germline gives CDR1 SGHNT, CDR2 YENEEA. Trimming cost V 5 bases and J 3 bases, with 17 bases left between them. The CDR3 is 15 amino acids. In nucleotides, the CDR3 is TGTGCCAGCAGCCAAAACCTCGGACAGAGCTACGAGCAGTACTTC. Protein sequence: CASSQNLGQSYEQYF.

The chain joins TRBV4-1 to TRBJ1-3; D gene ambiguous. The V gene's germline CDR1 is MGHRA and CDR2 YSYEKL. The CDR3 runs to 12 residues. V lost 2 bases, J lost 3 bases, and 2 bases lay in between. The CDR3 bases are TGCGCCAGCAGCCAACTTGGAAACACCATATATTTT. Translation gives CASSQLGNTIYF.

The chain recombines TRBV5-4 with TRBJ1-2; D remains unclear. The CDR3 runs to 12 residues. V lost 2 bases, J lost 8 bases, and 10 bases lay in between. In germline, CDR1 is SGHNT, CDR2 YYREEE (reference sequence). Here the CDR3 DNA reads TGTGCCAGCAGCTTCTGGACTGGCGGCTACACCTTC. Its translation: CASSFWTGGYTF.

The table lists this clone with a count of one. The chain links TRBV5-4 to TRBJ2-7; 7 bases map to TRBD1. This CDR3 contains 14 residues. CDR1 SGHNT and CDR2 YYREEE come from the germline V gene (reference sequence). Losses at the gene ends were 0 bases for V and 3 bases for J; bases not matched to a gene: 3. The CDR3 region is CASSLDRGDYEQYF. The CDR3 nucleotides are TGTGCCAGCAGCTTGGACAGGGGAGACTACGAGCAGTACTTC.

The chain is built from TRBV30 and TRBJ2-1; 9 bases match TRBD1. Germline loops: CDR1 GTSNPN, CDR2 SVGIG (reference sequence). Germline trimming cut 1 base from V and 15 bases from J; bases unmatched to any gene: 7. The CDR3 is 12 residues long. For the CDR3, the DNA is TGTGCCTGGAGTGAAGACACAGGGGGCTGGTTCTTC. This encodes CAWSEDTGGWFF.

The chain employs TRBV11-2 and TRBJ1-6, with a tentative D call TRBD1 (6 bases). The CDR3 totals 15 residues. Trimming left V 3 bases short and J 12 bases short, with 18 bases between. Germline V CDR1 and CDR2: SGHAT, FQNNGV. The CDR3 spells CASSLHPHREQPLHF. The CDR3 DNA reads as TGTGCCAGCAGCTTGCATCCCCACAGGGAACAACCCCTCCACTTT.

A single count supports this clone. V is TRBV29-1 and J is TRBJ2-1; 7 bases match TRBD1. Germline CDR1 and CDR2: SQVTM and ANQGSEA. The CDR3 runs 12 residues. V shed 3 bases and J 6 bases; nucleotides not matched to a gene: 2. The CDR3 sequence: CSVEGQLNEQFF. DNA for the CDR3: TGCAGCGTTGAGGGACAGCTCAATGAGCAGTTCTTC.

The chain carries TRBV13 and TRBJ2-3, with TRBD2 identical over 7 bases. The CDR3 is 17 amino acids. Trimming took 5 bases from V and 0 from J; bases not matched to a gene: 11. Germline V gene data show CDR1 as PRHDT and CDR2 as FYEKMQ (reference sequence). For the CDR3, the DNA is TGTGCCAGCAGCCCCTCGGGCCTAGCGGATAGCACAGATACGCAGTATTTT. It yields the protein CASSPSGLADSTDTQYF.

This clone was counted a few times. The V and J genes are TRBV28 and TRBJ2-2, with a weak D call TRBD1 (6 bases). The CDR3 contains 13 residues. The germline V and J ends were trimmed by 8 bases and 5 bases, with 12 bases remaining between them. CDR1 is MDHEN, CDR2 SYDVKM, per germline. In nucleotides, the CDR3 is TGTGCCAGCCACAGGGATGAGACCGGGGAGCTGTTTTTT. Its translation is CASHRDETGELFF.

The rearrangement uses TRBV19 and TRBJ1-4; TRBD1 is a possible D gene (5 bases). Germline loops: CDR1 LNHDA, CDR2 SQIVND (reference sequence). The V end lost 1 base, the J end lost 8 bases, and 11 bases lay between the germline ends. There are 14 residues in the CDR3. The CDR3 spells CASSIVDWGEKLFF. CDR3 nucleotides: TGTGCCAGTAGTATAGTAGATTGGGGCGAAAAACTGTTTTTT.

V and J are TRBV3-1 (or the pseudogene TRBV3-2) and TRBJ2-7; 13 nucleotides agree with TRBD2. The CDR3 contains 16 residues. V gave up 4 bases and J gave up 3 bases; unmatched junction bases: 6. Germline assignment: CDR1 LGHDT and CDR2 YNNKEL (reference sequence). CDR3 protein: CASSLGTSGEFYEQYF. The CDR3 DNA reads TGTGCCAGCAGCCTCGGGACTAGCGGGGAGTTCTACGAGCAGTACTTC.

CDR3 coding DNA: TGTGCCAGCTACGCCAGGGGTGCCGGGGAGCTGTTTTTT. Translation gives CASYARGAGELFF. The chain employs TRBV3-1 (or the pseudogene TRBV3-2) and TRBJ2-2, with TRBD1 as a possible D gene (6 bases). CDR1 is LGHDT and CDR2 is YNNKEL in the germline V gene (reference sequence). V was clipped by 8 bases and J by 6 bases, with 13 bases between them. The CDR3 extends over 13 amino acids.

The chain carries TRBV6-5 and TRBJ2-3; 7 nucleotides align to TRBD2. The germline CDR1 and CDR2 sequences are MNHEY and SVGAGI. This CDR3 contains 15 residues. The V and J ends lost 5 bases and 1 base, in that order; junction bases with no gene match: 6. CDR3: CASSPLARGTDTQYF. CDR3 in DNA: TGTGCCAGCAGTCCACTAGCGCGGGGCACAGATACGCAGTATTTT.

In regard to this clone: At the DNA level, this CDR3 is encoded by other sequences in the same sample as well. The chain has TRBV6-2 or TRBV6-3 and TRBJ2-7, with a weak D call TRBD2 (5 bases). The CDR3 sequence is 16 residues long. V was shortened by 2 bases and J by 3 bases, with 17 bases between the two germline ends. Germline V gene data show CDR1 as MNHEY and CDR2 as SVGEGT. The CDR3 DNA reads as TGTGCCAGCAGTTACGGCGGGCCCCTTTCCTACTACGAGCAGTACTTC. This gives the protein CASSYGGPLSYYEQYF.

A few counts support this clone. The gene calls are TRBV2 and TRBJ1-5; 7 bases match TRBD1. The germline V gene encodes CDR1 SNHLY and CDR2 FYNNEI. The CDR3 contains 14 residues. The V and J ends lost 3 bases and 5 bases, in that order; junction bases with no gene match: 4. The CDR3 coding sequence is TGTGCCAGCAGTGAGACAGGGAAGGATCAGCCCCAGCATTTT. It translates to CASSETGKDQPQHF.

The chain recombines TRBV5-4 with TRBJ2-1, with unresolved D. The germline gives CDR1 SGHNT, CDR2 YYREEE (reference sequence). The CDR3 runs 12 residues. Between the trimmed V and J ends, which lost 0 bases and 9 bases, there was a span of 7 bases. The CDR3 loop reads CASSLGASEQFF. The DNA of the CDR3 is TGTGCCAGCAGCTTGGGAGCTAGTGAGCAGTTCTTC. Supplemented by reference TRBV5-4 and TRBJ2-1, the full variable domain reads ETGVTQSPTHLIKTRGQQVTLRCSSQSGHNTVSWYQQALGQGPQFIFQYYREEENGRGNFPPRFSGLQFPNYSSELNVNALELDDSALYLCASSLGASEQFFGPGTRLTVL.

This chain connects TRBV13 to TRBJ1-2, with 8 bases fitting TRBD1. CDR3 length equals 15 residues. J lost 5 bases, V lost 5 bases, and 10 bases had no gene match. Germline CDR1 reads PRHDT; CDR2 reads FYEKMQ (reference sequence). The CDR3, as DNA: TGTGCCAGCAGCATAGACAGGGGCAAGGGTTATGGCTACACCTTC. Translated: CASSIDRGKGYGYTF. The entire variable domain, with the rest obtained from reference TRBV13 and TRBJ1-2, is as follows: AAGVIQSPRHLIKEKRETATLKCYPIPRHDTVYWYQQGPGQDPQFLISFYEKMQSDKGSIPDRFSAQQFSDYHSELNMSSLELGDSALYFCASSIDRGKGYGYTFGSGTRLTVV.

This clone was seen a few times. The genes are TRBV27 and TRBJ1-5, with TRBD1 as a possible D gene (5 bases). This CDR3 region has 18 residues. Between the trimmed V and J ends, which lost 7 bases and 2 bases, there was a span of 24 bases. CDR1 is MNHEY, CDR2 SMNVEV, per germline (reference sequence). The CDR3: CASTLRDSWPGGNQPQHF. CDR3 bases: TGTGCCAGCACCCTACGGGACTCGTGGCCAGGCGGCAATCAGCCCCAGCATTTT.

V gene TRBV15 combines with J gene TRBJ1-2, with unresolved D. This CDR3 region has 13 residues. V dropped 4 bases and J dropped 4 bases, with 10 bases sitting between them. Germline V gene data show CDR1 as LNHNV and CDR2 as YYDKDF (reference sequence). CDR3 in DNA: TGTGCCACCAGCATTAATTCCGGCTATGGCTACACCTTC. Translated, it gives CATSINSGYGYTF.

The V and J genes are TRBV7-2 and TRBJ2-5; TRBD1 might be the D (5 bases). V lost 1 base, J lost 9 bases, and 12 bases lay in between. The CDR3 runs 13 residues. CDR1 and CDR2 (germline): SGHTA, FQGNSA. CDR3 in amino acids: CASSLGQPRAQYF. As DNA, the CDR3 is TGTGCCAGCAGCTTAGGACAGCCCAGGGCCCAGTACTTC. The full variable domain, rest sourced from reference TRBV7-2 and TRBJ2-5, is GAGVSQSPSNKVTEKGKDVELRCDPISGHTALYWYRQSLGQGLEFLIYFQGNSAPDKSGLPSDRFSAERTGGSVSTLTIQRTQQEDSAVYLCASSLGQPRAQYFGPGTRLLVL.